The 5 T cell receptor beta chains given below trace back to one sample, sequenced in a study of blood T cell repertoires in COVID-19. Clones were read by immunoSEQ multiplex PCR, and TCRdb kept only the in-frame ones, dropping some. The data show about 200,000 clones, with more than 85% seen just once and 10% held by the top ten. Sequences were obtained from peripheral blood. These receptors all stem from a woman aged 50 to 65 with COVID-19, enrolled during active disease.

J is TRBJ1-2 and V is TRBV12-2; no DNA check was done on the table's D call, TRBD1. TRBV12-2 is given as a pseudogene. This CDR3 is 18 amino acids long. The CDR3, as DNA: TGTGCAAGTCTAGCGGGGGACAGGGGAGAGGGATGGAACTATGGCTACACCTTC. It codes for CASLAGDRGEGWNYGYTF.

V is TRBV14 and J is TRBJ2-2; D uncertain. Germline loops: CDR1 SGHDN, CDR2 FVKESK. The V gene lost 5 bases and the J gene lost 5 bases, with 9 bases spanning the gap. The CDR3 sequence is 13 residues long. The CDR3 sequence is CASSIVRTGELFF. In DNA, the CDR3 is TGTGCCAGCAGCATTGTCCGGACCGGGGAGCTGTTTTTT.

The rearrangement links TRBV10-2 to TRBJ2-3; 8 bases align to TRBD1. The V segment lost 5 bases and the J segment 9 bases; nucleotides outside the gene matches: 4. The CDR3 covers 12 residues. Germline loops: CDR1 WSHSY, CDR2 SAAADI. The CDR3 DNA reads as TGCGCCAGCAGTTACCGACAGGGGACGCAGTATTTT. This codes for CASSYRQGTQYF.

This chain connects TRBV4-3 to TRBJ2-7; the D gene is possibly TRBD1 (6 bases). Trimming took off 2 bases at V and 4 bases at J, with 15 bases between the two ends. The CDR3 consists of 15 residues. CDR1 and CDR2 (germline): LGHNA, YSLEER. The CDR3 DNA is TGCGCCAGCAGCCAAAGCGCAGGGGAGTCTTACGAGCAGTACTTC. Amino acid sequence: CASSQSAGESYEQYF.

The chain couples TRBV19 to TRBJ2-6; D call uncertain. Germline-derived CDR1 and CDR2 are LNHDA and SQIVND (reference sequence). The CDR3 covers 13 residues. V was trimmed by 8 bases and J by 2 bases, leaving 7 bases between them. CDR3 residues: CASYGAGANVLTF. For the CDR3, the DNA is TGTGCCAGTTACGGAGCTGGGGCCAACGTCCTGACTTTC. Variable domain in full (rest from reference TRBV19 and TRBJ2-6): DGGITQSPKYLFRKEGQNVTLSCEQNLNHDAMYWYRQDPGQGLRLIYYSQIVNDFQKGDIAEGYSVSREKKESFPLTVTSAQKNPTAFYLCASYGAGANVLTFGAGSRLTVL.